In this sample, the clone carrying this T cell receptor (beta chain) turned up a few times. Its specificity is unknown. The length of the CDR3 is 15 residues. V was pared by 5 bases and J by 1 base, with 6 bases of the junction left unmatched. CDR1 SGHKS and CDR2 YYEKEE come from the germline V gene (reference sequence). This entry is derived from a study of cytomegalovirus exposure and HLA in healthy donors. PCR used 60 Vbeta primers and 13 Jbeta primers. Clones were read by immunoSEQ multiplex PCR, and TCRdb kept only the in-frame ones, dropping some. The table has some 150,000 clones, approximately 84% seen once. Points from the study as a whole: It was likely that a cluster of highly shared sequence variants was a sequencing artifact. Specificity for CMV antigens was confirmed in vitro for a few of the CMV-associated chains.

The sequence came from a woman aged 40 to 50 in good health and CMV-seronegative. The chain combines TRBV5-5 with TRBJ1-5; 7 bases agree with TRBD1. What was sequenced was PBMCs. DNA for the CDR3: TGTGCCAGCAGTATGGGACAGACCAGCAATCAGCCCCAGCATTTT. It encodes CASSMGQTSNQPQHF.